The sequence of this T cell receptor (beta chain) was determined in a study of cytomegalovirus exposure and HLA in healthy donors. Study-wide results and limits: One cluster of highly shared sequence variants probably arose as a sequencing artifact.

In germline, CDR1 is SGHTA, CDR2 FQGTGA. This CDR3 has 13 amino acids. The ends were cut back, 5 bases at V and 5 bases at J, with 12 bases in the middle. Worth noting for this clone: Its specificity is unknown.

A multiplex PCR was run with 60 Vbeta primers and 13 Jbeta primers. Here immunoSEQ multiplex PCR was the method, and the copy in TCRdb shows in-frame clones only, minus some. There are roughly 66,000 clones in the sample; about 61% occur only once, and approximately 2.9% lies in the top ten. The TCR originated in a woman in her forties or fifties in good health and CMV-seronegative. V usage is TRBV7-3 and J usage is TRBJ1-1; D is uncertain. Sequenced: PBMCs. For the CDR3, the DNA is TGTGCCAGCAGCCAAAGTGTCGGGACTGAAGCTTTCTTT. It codes for CASSQSVGTEAFF.